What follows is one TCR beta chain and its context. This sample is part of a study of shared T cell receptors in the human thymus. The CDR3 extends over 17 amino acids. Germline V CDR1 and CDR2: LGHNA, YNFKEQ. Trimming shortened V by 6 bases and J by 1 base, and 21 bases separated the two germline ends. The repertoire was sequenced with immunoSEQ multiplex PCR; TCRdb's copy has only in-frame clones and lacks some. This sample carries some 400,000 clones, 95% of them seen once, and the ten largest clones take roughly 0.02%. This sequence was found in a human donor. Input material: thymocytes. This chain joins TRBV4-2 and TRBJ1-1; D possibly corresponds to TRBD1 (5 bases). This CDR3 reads CASSLRGFARWNTEAFF. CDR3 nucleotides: TGTGCCAGCAGTCTACGGGGGTTTGCTAGGTGGAACACTGAAGCTTTCTTT.